The 21 T cell receptor beta chains given below trace back to one sample, sequenced in a study of T cell repertoires in cytomegalovirus infection. MiXCR, run by TCRdb on the reads, gives a single entry per CDR3 protein. The sample consists of more than 200,000 distinct CDR3 sequences, 8% to 9.5% of them appearing once. Input material: PBMCs. The receptors stem from a human donor in good health (CMV status not recorded). Some clones in this sample may be carry-over from other donors' samples.

The V and J genes are TRBV7-9 and TRBJ2-7; TRBD1 aligns across 7 bases. CDR1 and CDR2 from the germline V gene are SEHNR and FQNEAQ (reference sequence). After removal of 6 bases from V and 3 bases from J, the junction contained 5 bases not matched to a gene. This CDR3 contains 13 residues. The chain's CDR3 is CASRRDSHYEQYF. CDR3 coding DNA: TGTGCCAGCAGACGGGACAGTCACTACGAGCAGTACTTC.

This chain uses TRBV7-3 with TRBJ2-6; TRBD1 is a possible D gene (5 bases). Germline lookup yields CDR1 SGHTA and CDR2 FQGTGA. The CDR3 sequence is 17 residues long. The ends were cut back, 5 bases at V and 1 base at J, with 15 bases in the middle. The DNA for the CDR3 is TGTGCCAGCAGCCCTCAGACAGTCCTATCTGGGGCCAACGTCCTGACTTTC. It is translated as CASSPQTVLSGANVLTF.

This clonotype has more than one count but fewer than ten. The chain joins TRBV29-1 to TRBJ2-7; no firm D call. Trimming removed 4 bases from V and 3 bases from J, with 10 bases in between. The germline gives CDR1 SQVTM, CDR2 ANQGSEA. CDR3 length: 12 residues. The CDR3 DNA reads as TGCAGCGTTGTTGGCTCCTTCTACGAGCAGTACTTC. This codes for CSVVGSFYEQYF.

This clonotype occurred many times. V usage is TRBV11-2 and J usage is TRBJ1-1; D is ambiguous. Trimming removed 2 bases from V and 1 base from J, with 8 bases in between. Germline assignment: CDR1 SGHAT and CDR2 FQNNGV. The CDR3 length is 14 residues. The CDR3 sequence: CASSLPRQNTEAFF. The CDR3 coding sequence is TGTGCCAGCAGCTTACCTAGACAGAACACTGAAGCTTTCTTT.

As regards this clonotype: The conserved final phenylalanine or tryptophan is absent from the CDR3, which likely points to a read error. The rearrangement joins TRBV14 to TRBJ2-5; perhaps TRBD1 as D (5 bases). V shed 3 bases and J shed 5 bases, with 16 bases lying between them. The CDR3 totals 15 residues. The germline V gene has CDR1 SGHDN and CDR2 FVKESK. The CDR3 sequence is CASSHGLSAGETQYS. CDR3 bases: TGTGCCAGCAGCCATGGTCTTAGTGCAGGGGAGACCCAGTACTCC.

This clonotype was counted only a few times. The J gene is TRBJ2-7, the V gene TRBV5-1, with D tentatively TRBD1 or TRBD2 (5 bases each). Germline V gene lookup returns CDR1 SGHRS and CDR2 YFSETQ. Trimming took 4 bases from V and 0 from J, leaving 14 bases between them. This CDR3 has 15 amino acids. The CDR3: CASSPGPPSSYEQYF. The CDR3 DNA follows: TGCGCCAGCAGCCCGGGACCGCCGAGCTCCTACGAGCAGTACTTC.

This clonotype was seen ten or more times. The chain couples TRBV7-2 to TRBJ2-1, with TRBD2 identical over 7 bases. CDR1 is SGHTA, CDR2 FQGNSA, per germline. J gave up 8 bases and V 1 base, and 2 bases lay outside the gene matches. The CDR3 runs 13 residues. The CDR3, as DNA: TGTGCCAGCAGCTTAGTGCGGGAGTATGAGCAGTTCTTC. It is translated as CASSLVREYEQFF.

The rearrangement links TRBV3-1 to TRBJ2-1, with 11 bases aligning to TRBD2. The CDR3 spans 18 residues. V was pared by 3 bases and J by 6 bases, with 13 bases of the junction left unmatched. The germline CDR1 and CDR2 sequences are LGHDT and YNNKEL (reference sequence). For the CDR3, the DNA is TGTGCCAGCAGCCAGGGGCTAGCGGGAGGACCCCGAGGCAATGAGCAGTTCTTC. Translating gives CASSQGLAGGPRGNEQFF.

The genes are TRBV4-3 and TRBJ1-3; D is perhaps TRBD1 (5 bases). The CDR3 is made up of 19 amino acids. The V and J ends lost 0 bases and 0 bases respectively, with 18 bases between them. In germline, CDR1 is LGHNA, CDR2 YSLEER. CDR3 nucleotide sequence: TGCGCCAGCAGCCAAGATCCTACTGGGGGGATCAGCTCTGGAAACACCATATATTTT. As protein: CASSQDPTGGISSGNTIYF.

This clonotype was recorded many times. V gene TRBV7-6 combines with J gene TRBJ2-7; D perhaps matches TRBD2 (6 bases). This CDR3 spans 15 amino acids. Germline V lookup: CDR1 SGHVS, CDR2 FNYEAQ. V lost 1 base and J 7 bases, leaving 17 bases between the germline ends. The CDR3 bases are TGTGCCAGCAGCTTAGTGCTAAGCGGGTCGAGGGAGCAGTACTTC. Its translation is CASSLVLSGSREQYF. Full variable domain (remainder filled in from reference TRBV7-6 and TRBJ2-7): GAGVSQSPRYKVTKRGQDVALRCDPISGHVSLYWYRQALGQGPEFLTYFNYEAQQDKSGLPNDRFSAERPEGSISTLTIQRTEQRDSAMYRCASSLVLSGSREQYFGPGTRLTVT.

The chain employs TRBV29-1 and TRBJ2-4; TRBD1 is a possible D gene (6 bases). The CDR3 spans 14 residues. Trimming took 8 bases from V and 4 from J, leaving 18 bases between them. Germline loops: CDR1 SQVTM, CDR2 ANQGSEA. This CDR3 is CSIVGRGSKNIQYF. The CDR3 DNA reads as TGCAGCATTGTTGGCAGGGGATCAAAAAACATTCAGTACTTC.

In this sample, this clonotype turned up many times. This sequence joins TRBV7-3 and TRBJ1-4; TRBD1 might be the D (5 bases). This CDR3 region has 15 residues. The V gene's germline CDR1 is SGHTA and CDR2 FQGTGA. V was pared by 0 bases and J by 5 bases, with 10 bases between. DNA for the CDR3: TGTGCCAGCAGCTTAACCGGGGCGCGAAATGAAAAACTGTTTTTT. Translation: CASSLTGARNEKLFF.

This clonotype has at least ten counts. This chain joins TRBV7-2 and TRBJ1-2; 10 bases line up with TRBD1. CDR1 is SGHTA, CDR2 FQGNSA, per germline. V shed 10 bases, J shed 0 bases, and the junction held 2 bases outside the gene matches. CDR3 length: 13 residues. CDR3 in DNA: TGTGCCATCGACAGGGGGCCTAACTATGGCTACACCTTC. It encodes CAIDRGPNYGYTF.

In regard to this clonotype: A read error may account for a junction end that differs from germline. The rearrangement links TRBV29-1 to TRBJ1-4, with 9 bases lining up with TRBD1. The germline V gene encodes CDR1 SQVTM and CDR2 ANQGSEA. There are 16 residues in the CDR3. CDR3 amino acids: CSVEVPLQGAKEKLFF. CDR3 nucleotide sequence: TGCAGCGTTGAAGTACCCTTACAGGGGGCTAAGGAAAAACTGTTTTTT.

This clonotype occurred a few times. The chain has TRBV12-3 or TRBV12-4 and TRBJ1-5; 8 nucleotides align to TRBD1. The CDR3 has 15 residues. With 6 bases clipped from V and 3 bases from J, the junction kept 7 bases outside the gene matches. The CDR3 is CASSLGQGDNQPQHF. CDR3 coding DNA: TGTGCCAGCAGCCTCGGACAGGGAGACAATCAGCCCCAGCATTTT.

In this sample, this clonotype turned up many times. J is TRBJ1-4 and V is TRBV4-1; D is possibly TRBD1 (5 bases). V lost 0 bases and J 7 bases, leaving 9 bases between the germline ends. The CDR3 sequence is 14 residues long. CDR1 and CDR2 from the germline V gene are MGHRA and YSYEKL. For the CDR3, the DNA is TGCGCCAGCAGCCAAGACAGGGCCGGTGAAAAACTGTTTTTT. Translating gives CASSQDRAGEKLFF.

This clonotype showed up many times. This sequence joins TRBV7-2 and TRBJ2-7; possibly TRBD2 for D (7 bases). V was clipped by 4 bases and J by 1 base, with 11 bases between them. The germline V gene has CDR1 SGHTA and CDR2 FQGNSA. The CDR3 spans 14 residues. The CDR3 sequence is CASSSRGPSYEQYF. CDR3 nucleotides: TGTGCCAGCAGCTCGCGGGGGCCTTCCTACGAGCAGTACTTC.

This clonotype came up many times. CDR3 region: CASSRGTFFYEQYF. CDR3 nucleotides: TGTGCCAGCAGCCGCGGGACATTCTTCTACGAGCAGTACTTC. The chain links TRBV7-2 to TRBJ2-7; either TRBD1 or TRBD2 may supply D (6 bases each). In germline, CDR1 is SGHTA, CDR2 FQGNSA. Trimming shortened V by 5 bases and J by 3 bases, and 14 bases separated the two germline ends. The CDR3 length is 14 residues.

This clonotype appeared many times. CDR3 DNA sequence: TGCAGTGCTAGAGTTGGGGGCCGAGGGTCATGGAGGGAGACCCAGTACTTC. Translated, it gives CSARVGGRGSWRETQYF. This chain uses TRBV20-1 with TRBJ2-5; possibly TRBD1 for D (6 bases). Trimming pared 1 base from V and 5 bases from J, leaving 23 bases between. Germline CDR1 and CDR2: DFQATT and SNEGSKA (reference sequence). This CDR3 is built from 17 residues.

This clonotype was picked up many times. The chain has TRBV7-8 and TRBJ2-5, with 8 bases that match TRBD2. V lost 2 bases and J lost 10; bases outside the gene matches: 9. From germline, CDR1 is SGHVS and CDR2 FQNEAQ. This CDR3 region has 14 residues. CDR3 DNA: TGTGCCAGCAGCTTACCGCGACTAGCGACCATCCAGTACTTC. Translated: CASSLPRLATIQYF.

This clonotype showed up many times. This CDR3 is CASSLSGPPDTQYF. The CDR3 region has the DNA TGTGCCAGCAGCTTATCCGGCCCACCAGATACGCAGTATTTT. The V gene is TRBV11-2, the J gene TRBJ2-3; no clear D. Germline CDR1 reads SGHAT; CDR2 reads FQNNGV. The germline V and J ends were trimmed by 2 bases and 4 bases, with 10 bases remaining between them. CDR3 size: 14 residues. Variable domain in full (rest from reference TRBV11-2 and TRBJ2-3): EAGVAQSPRYKIIEKRQSVAFWCNPISGHATLYWYQQILGQGPKLLIQFQNNGVVDDSQLPKDRFSAERLKGVDSTLKIQPAKLEDSAVYLCASSLSGPPDTQYFGPGTRLTVL.